The T cell receptor (beta chain) under discussion was sequenced for a study of identifying expanded T cells in peripheral blood. Produced via immunoSEQ multiplex PCR; TCRdb's table is partial and in-frame only. The top ten clones hold 3% to 4% of a sample with around 50,000 clones, roughly 89% of them seen once. V lost 6 bases and J lost 4; bases outside the gene matches: 10. The CDR3 has 15 residues. CDR1 is MNHEY, CDR2 SVGAGI, per germline. This TCR was sampled from a person between 18 and 75 years old in good health. Sequenced sample: blood. The chain links TRBV6-5 to TRBJ1-2; 8 nucleotides match TRBD1. The CDR3 DNA reads as TGTGCCAGCAGGTCCCCAGACAGGGGTCCCTATGGCTACACCTTC. Translation gives CASRSPDRGPYGYTF.